This T cell receptor (beta chain) was found in a study of blood T cell repertoires in COVID-19. TCRdb's copy holds only in-frame clones and misses some; the assay was immunoSEQ multiplex PCR. Seen here are around 190,000 clones, about 83% observed once, and the top ten hold 3% to 3.5%. There are 13 residues in the CDR3. Germline loops: CDR1 SEHNR, CDR2 FQNEAQ (reference sequence). Between the trimmed V and J ends, which lost 6 bases and 2 bases, there was a span of 10 bases. Sequences were obtained from PBMCs or T cells enriched from blood (not recorded which). The receptor was derived from a woman aged 25 to 45 who had been exposed to COVID-19. This chain connects TRBV7-9 to TRBJ1-2, with a tentative D call TRBD1 (6 bases). The CDR3 is CASSRGQNYGYTF. As DNA, the CDR3 is TGTGCCAGCAGTCGTGGACAGAACTATGGCTACACCTTC. The entire variable domain, with the rest obtained from reference TRBV7-9 and TRBJ1-2, is as follows: DTGVSQNPRHKITKRGQNVTFRCDPISEHNRLYWYRQTLGQGPEFLTYFQNEAQLEKSRLLSDRFSAERPKGSFSTLEIQRTEQGDSAMYLCASSRGQNYGYTFGSGTRLTVV.